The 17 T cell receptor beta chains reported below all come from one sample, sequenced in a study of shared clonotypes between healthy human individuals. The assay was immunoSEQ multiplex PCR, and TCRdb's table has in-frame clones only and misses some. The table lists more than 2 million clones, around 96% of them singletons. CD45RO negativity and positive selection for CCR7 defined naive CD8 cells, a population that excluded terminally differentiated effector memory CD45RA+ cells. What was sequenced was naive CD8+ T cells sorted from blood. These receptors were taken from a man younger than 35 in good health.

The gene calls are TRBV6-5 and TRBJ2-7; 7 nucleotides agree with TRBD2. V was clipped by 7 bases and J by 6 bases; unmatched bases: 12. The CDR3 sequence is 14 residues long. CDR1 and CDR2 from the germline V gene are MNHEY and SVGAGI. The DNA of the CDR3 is TGTGCCAGCACCCCATCCGCGGGAGTAACCGAGCAGTACTTC. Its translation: CASTPSAGVTEQYF.

Here the CDR3 DNA reads TGTGCCAGCAGCGAGACAGGGTCTAGCACAGATACGCAGTATTTT. It specifies CASSETGSSTDTQYF. This chain joins TRBV28 and TRBJ2-3, with 7 positions matching TRBD1. Trimming cost V 6 bases and J 0 bases; bases outside gene matches: 6. The germline gives CDR1 MDHEN, CDR2 SYDVKM. The CDR3 loop spans 15 amino acids.

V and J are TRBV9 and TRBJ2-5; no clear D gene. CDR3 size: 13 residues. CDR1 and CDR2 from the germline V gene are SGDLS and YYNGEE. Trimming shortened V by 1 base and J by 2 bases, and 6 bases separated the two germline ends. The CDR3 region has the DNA TGTGCCAGCAGCGTATCTTGGCAAGAGACCCAGTACTTC. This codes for CASSVSWQETQYF.

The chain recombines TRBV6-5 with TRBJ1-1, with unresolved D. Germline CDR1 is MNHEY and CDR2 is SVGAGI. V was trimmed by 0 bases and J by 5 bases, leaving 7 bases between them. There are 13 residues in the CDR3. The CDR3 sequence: CASSYSSSTEAFF. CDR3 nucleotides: TGTGCCAGCAGTTACTCGAGCTCAACTGAAGCTTTCTTT.

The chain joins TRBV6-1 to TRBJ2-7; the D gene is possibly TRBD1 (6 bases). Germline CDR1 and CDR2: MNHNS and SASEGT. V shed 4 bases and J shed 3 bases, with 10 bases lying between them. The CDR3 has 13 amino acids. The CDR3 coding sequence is TGTGCCAGCAGTGGACAGGACCGCTACGAGCAGTACTTC. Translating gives CASSGQDRYEQYF.

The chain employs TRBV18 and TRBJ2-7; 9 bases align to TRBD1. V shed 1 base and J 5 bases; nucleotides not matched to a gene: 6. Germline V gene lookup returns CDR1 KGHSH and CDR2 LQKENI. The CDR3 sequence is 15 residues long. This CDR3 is CASSPRGQGDHEQYF. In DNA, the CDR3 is TGTGCCAGCTCACCACGGGGACAGGGCGACCACGAGCAGTACTTC.

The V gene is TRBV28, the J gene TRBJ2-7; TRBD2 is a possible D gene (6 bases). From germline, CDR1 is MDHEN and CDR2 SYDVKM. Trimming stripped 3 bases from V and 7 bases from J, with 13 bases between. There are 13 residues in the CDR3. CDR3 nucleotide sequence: TGTGCCAGCAGTTTTCGGGCCGCGGGAGAGCAGTACTTC. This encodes CASSFRAAGEQYF.

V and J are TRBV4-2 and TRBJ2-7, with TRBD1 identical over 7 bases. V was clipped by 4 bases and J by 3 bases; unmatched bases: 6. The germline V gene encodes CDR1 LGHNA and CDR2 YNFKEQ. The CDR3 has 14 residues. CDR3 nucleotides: TGTGCCAGCAGCCGCCGGGACAGCTACTACGAGCAGTACTTC. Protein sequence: CASSRRDSYYEQYF.

As DNA, the CDR3 is TGCAGTGCCCATAGGGATGAGCAGTTCTTC. Amino acid sequence: CSAHRDEQFF. V usage is TRBV20-1 and J usage is TRBJ2-1; D not resolved. CDR1 is DFQATT, CDR2 SNEGSKA, per germline (reference sequence). Between the trimmed V and J ends, which lost 6 bases and 8 bases, there was a span of 8 bases. The CDR3 length is 10 residues.

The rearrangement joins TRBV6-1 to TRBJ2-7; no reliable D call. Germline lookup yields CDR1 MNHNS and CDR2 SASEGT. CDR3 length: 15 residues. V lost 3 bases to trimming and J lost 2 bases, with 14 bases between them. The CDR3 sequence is CASSDSVTATYEQYF. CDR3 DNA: TGTGCCAGCAGTGATTCGGTGACGGCAACCTACGAGCAGTACTTC.

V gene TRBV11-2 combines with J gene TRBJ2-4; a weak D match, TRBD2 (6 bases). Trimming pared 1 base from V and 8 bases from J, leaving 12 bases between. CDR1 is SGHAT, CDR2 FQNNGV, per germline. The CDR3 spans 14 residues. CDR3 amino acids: CASSLGVGGDIQYF. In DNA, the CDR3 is TGTGCCAGCAGCTTAGGAGTTGGCGGGGACATTCAGTACTTC.

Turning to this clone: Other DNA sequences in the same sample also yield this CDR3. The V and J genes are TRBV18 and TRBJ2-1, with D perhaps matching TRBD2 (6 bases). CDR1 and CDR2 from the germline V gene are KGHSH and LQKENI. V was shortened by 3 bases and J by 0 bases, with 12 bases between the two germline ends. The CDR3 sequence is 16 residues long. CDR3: CASSPTSGSSYNEQFF. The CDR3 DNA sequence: TGTGCCAGCTCACCTACATCCGGGAGCTCCTACAATGAGCAGTTCTTC.

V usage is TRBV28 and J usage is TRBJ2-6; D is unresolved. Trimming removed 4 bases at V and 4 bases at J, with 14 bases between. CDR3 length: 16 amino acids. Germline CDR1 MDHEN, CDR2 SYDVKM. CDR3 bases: TGTGCCAGCAGTTCCTGGACCTTCGAGGGGGCCAACGTCCTGACTTTC. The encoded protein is CASSSWTFEGANVLTF.

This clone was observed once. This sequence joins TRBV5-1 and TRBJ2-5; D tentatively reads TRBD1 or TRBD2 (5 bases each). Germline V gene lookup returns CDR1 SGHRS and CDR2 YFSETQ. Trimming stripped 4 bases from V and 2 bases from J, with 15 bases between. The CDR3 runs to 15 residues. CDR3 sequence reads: CASSPSGTGQETQYF. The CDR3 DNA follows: TGCGCCAGCAGCCCGTCGGGGACGGGACAAGAGACCCAGTACTTC.

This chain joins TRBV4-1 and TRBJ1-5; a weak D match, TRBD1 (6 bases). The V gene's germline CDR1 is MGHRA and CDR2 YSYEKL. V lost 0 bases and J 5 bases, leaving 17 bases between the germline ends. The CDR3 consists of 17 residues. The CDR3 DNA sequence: TGCGCCAGCAGCCAAGATCGTAGGACAGCGCAGGATCAGCCCCAGCATTTT. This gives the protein CASSQDRRTAQDQPQHF.

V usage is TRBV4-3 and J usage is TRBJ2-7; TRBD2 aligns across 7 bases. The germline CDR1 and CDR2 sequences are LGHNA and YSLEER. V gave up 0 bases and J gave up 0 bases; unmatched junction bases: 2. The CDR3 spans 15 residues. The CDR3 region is CASSQDAGDSYEQYF. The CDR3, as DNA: TGCGCCAGCAGCCAAGATGCGGGGGACTCCTACGAGCAGTACTTC.

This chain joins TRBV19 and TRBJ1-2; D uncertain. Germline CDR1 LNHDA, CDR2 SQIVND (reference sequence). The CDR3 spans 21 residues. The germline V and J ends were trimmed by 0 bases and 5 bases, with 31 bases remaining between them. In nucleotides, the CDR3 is TGTGCCAGTAGTATAGATGCATCTCTCCTCCCTTTCCCGGGAACCGGTTATGGCTACACCTTC. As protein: CASSIDASLLPFPGTGYGYTF. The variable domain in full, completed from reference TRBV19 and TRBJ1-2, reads DGGITQSPKYLFRKEGQNVTLSCEQNLNHDAMYWYRQDPGQGLRLIYYSQIVNDFQKGDIAEGYSVSREKKESFPLTVTSAQKNPTAFYLCASSIDASLLPFPGTGYGYTFGSGTRLTVV.